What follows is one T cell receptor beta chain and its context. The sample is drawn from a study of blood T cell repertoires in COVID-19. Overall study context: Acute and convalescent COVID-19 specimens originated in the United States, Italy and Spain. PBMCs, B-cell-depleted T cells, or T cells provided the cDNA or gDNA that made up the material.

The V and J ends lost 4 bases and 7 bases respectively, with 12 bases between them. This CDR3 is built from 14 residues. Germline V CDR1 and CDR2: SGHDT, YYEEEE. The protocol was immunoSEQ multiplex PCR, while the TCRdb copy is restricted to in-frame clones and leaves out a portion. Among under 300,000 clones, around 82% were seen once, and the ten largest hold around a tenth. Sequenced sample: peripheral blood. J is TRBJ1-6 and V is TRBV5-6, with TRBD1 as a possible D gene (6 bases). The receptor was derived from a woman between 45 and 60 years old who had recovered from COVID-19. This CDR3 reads CASSDDRTNSPLHF. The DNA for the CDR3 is TGTGCCAGCAGCGATGACAGGACGAATTCACCCCTCCACTTT.